This T cell receptor beta chain was sequenced for a study of blood T cell repertoires in COVID-19. Study details: COVID-19 samples from acute and convalescent phases originated in the United States, Italy and Spain. Sample material is recorded as cDNA or gDNA derived from T cells, B-cell-depleted T cells, or PBMCs.

Looked up from germline, CDR1 is MDHEN and CDR2 is SYDVKM. This CDR3 spans 15 amino acids. Trimming left V 5 bases short and J 0 bases short, with 10 bases between. Original processing notes: Amplification of reference gene primers was used by the study to estimate nucleated cell counts. Assay used: immunoSEQ multiplex PCR; TCRdb lists only in-frame clones, some missing. V and J calls and clone size follow that table, whereas D and trimming were derived from the DNA. The sample has 150,000 to 250,000 clones; approximately 82% are singletons. The sample was peripheral blood. V usage is TRBV28 and J usage is TRBJ1-4; D unclear. The TCR comes from a human donor with acute or convalescent COVID-19. The donor label of this sample is uncertain. This CDR3 is CASSPPTATNEKLFF. The CDR3 coding sequence is TGTGCCAGCAGTCCCCCCACGGCAACTAATGAAAAACTGTTTTTT.